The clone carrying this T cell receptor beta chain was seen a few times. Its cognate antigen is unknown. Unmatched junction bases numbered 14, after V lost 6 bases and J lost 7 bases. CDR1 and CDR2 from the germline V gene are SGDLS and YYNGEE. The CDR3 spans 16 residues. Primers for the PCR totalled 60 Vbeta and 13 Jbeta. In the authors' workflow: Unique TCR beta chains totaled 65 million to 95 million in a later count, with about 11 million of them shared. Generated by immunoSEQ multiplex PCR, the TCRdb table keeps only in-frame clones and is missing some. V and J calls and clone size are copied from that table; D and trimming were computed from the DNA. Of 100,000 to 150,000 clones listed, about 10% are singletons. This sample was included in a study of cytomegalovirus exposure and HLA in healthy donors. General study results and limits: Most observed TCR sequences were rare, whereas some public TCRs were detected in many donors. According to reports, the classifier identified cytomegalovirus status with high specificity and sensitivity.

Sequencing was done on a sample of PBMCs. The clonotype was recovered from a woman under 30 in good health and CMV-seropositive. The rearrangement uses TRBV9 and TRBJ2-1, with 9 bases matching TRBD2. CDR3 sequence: CASTRTGTSSFNEQFF. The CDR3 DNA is TGTGCCAGCACACGTACCGGGACTAGCAGTTTTAATGAGCAGTTCTTC. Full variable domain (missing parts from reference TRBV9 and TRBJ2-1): DSGVTQTPKHLITATGQRVTLRCSPRSGDLSVYWYQQSLDQGLQFLIQYYNGEERAKGNILERFSAQQFPDLHSELNLSSLELGDSALYFCASTRTGTSSFNEQFFGPGTRLTVL.